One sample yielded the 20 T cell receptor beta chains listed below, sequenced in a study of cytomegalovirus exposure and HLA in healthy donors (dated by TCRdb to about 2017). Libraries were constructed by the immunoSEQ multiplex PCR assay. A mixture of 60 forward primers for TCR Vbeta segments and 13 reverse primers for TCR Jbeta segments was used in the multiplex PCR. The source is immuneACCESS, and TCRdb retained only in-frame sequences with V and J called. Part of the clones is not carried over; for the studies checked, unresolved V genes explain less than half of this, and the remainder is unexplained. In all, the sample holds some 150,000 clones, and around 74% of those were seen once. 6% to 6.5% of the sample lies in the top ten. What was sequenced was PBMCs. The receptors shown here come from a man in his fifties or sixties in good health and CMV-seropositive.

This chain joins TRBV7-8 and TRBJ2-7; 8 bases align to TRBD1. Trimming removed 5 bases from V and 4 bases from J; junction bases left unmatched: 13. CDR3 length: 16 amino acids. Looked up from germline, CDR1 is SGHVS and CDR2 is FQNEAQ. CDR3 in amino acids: CASSHPPGTGGYEQYF. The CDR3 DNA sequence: TGTGCCAGCAGCCACCCCCCCGGGACAGGAGGGTACGAGCAGTACTTC.

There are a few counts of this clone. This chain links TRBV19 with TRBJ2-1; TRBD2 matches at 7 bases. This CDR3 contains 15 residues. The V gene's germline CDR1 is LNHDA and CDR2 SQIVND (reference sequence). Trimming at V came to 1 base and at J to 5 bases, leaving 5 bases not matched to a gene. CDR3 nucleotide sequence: TGTGCCAGTAGTATAGGAGGGAGGGCGAACAATGAGCAGTTCTTC. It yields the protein CASSIGGRANNEQFF.

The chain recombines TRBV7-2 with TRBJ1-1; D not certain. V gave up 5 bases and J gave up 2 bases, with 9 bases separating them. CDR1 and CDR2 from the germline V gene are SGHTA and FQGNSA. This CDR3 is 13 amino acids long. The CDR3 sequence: CASSVVINTEAFF. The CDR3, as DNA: TGTGCCAGCAGCGTAGTTATAAACACTGAAGCTTTCTTT.

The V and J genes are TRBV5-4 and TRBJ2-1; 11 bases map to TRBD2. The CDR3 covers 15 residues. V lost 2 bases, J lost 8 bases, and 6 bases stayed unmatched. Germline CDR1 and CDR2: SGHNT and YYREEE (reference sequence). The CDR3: CASSFVLAGVDEQFF. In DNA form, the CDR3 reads TGTGCCAGCAGCTTCGTACTAGCGGGAGTCGATGAGCAGTTCTTC.

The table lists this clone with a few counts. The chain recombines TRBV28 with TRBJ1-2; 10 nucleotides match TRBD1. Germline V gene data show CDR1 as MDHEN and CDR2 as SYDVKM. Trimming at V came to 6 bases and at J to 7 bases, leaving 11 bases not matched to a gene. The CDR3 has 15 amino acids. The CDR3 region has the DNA TGTGCCAGCAGGCCGACCGGGACAGGGGTTTCTGGCTACACCTTC. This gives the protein CASRPTGTGVSGYTF.

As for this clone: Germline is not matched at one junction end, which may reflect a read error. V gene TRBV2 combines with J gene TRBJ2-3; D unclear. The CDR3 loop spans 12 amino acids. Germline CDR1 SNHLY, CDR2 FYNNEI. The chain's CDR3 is CASREDATTQYF. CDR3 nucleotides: TGTGCCAGCAGAGAAGACGCTACTACGCAGTATTTT.

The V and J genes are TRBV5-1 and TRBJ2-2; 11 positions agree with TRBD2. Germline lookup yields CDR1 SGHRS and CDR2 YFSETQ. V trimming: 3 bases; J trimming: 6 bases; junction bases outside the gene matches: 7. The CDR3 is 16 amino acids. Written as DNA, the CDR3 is TGCGCCAGCAGCTCCCAGGGTAGCGGGAGGGCCGGGGAGCTGTTTTTT. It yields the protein CASSSQGSGRAGELFF. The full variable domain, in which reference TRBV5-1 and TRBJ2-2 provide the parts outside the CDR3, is KAGVTQTPRYLIKTRGQQVTLSCSPISGHRSVSWYQQTPGQGLQFLFEYFSETQRNKGNFPGRFSGRQFSNSRSEMNVSTLELGDSALYLCASSSQGSGRAGELFFGEGSRLTVL.

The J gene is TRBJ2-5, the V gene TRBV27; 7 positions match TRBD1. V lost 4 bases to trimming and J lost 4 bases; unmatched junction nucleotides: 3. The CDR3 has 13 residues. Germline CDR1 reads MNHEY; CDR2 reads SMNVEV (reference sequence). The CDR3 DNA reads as TGTGCCAGCAGTTGGACAGGTTTAGAGACCCAGTACTTC. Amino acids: CASSWTGLETQYF.

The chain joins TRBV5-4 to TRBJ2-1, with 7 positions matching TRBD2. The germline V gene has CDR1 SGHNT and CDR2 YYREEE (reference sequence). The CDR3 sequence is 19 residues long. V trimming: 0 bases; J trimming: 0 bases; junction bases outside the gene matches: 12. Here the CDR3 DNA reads TGTGCCAGCAGCTTGGGCATTCAGCGGGAAGACAGCTCCTACAATGAGCAGTTCTTC. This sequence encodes CASSLGIQREDSSYNEQFF.

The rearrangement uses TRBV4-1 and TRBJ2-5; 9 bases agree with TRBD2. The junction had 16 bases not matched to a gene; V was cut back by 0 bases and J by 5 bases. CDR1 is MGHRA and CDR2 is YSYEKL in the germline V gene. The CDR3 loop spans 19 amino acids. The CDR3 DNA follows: TGCGCCAGCAGCCAAGATGGGGGACTAGCCACATCCCGGTTCGAGACCCAGTACTTC. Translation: CASSQDGGLATSRFETQYF.

The CDR3 protein is CASSFQGAGTGELFF. CDR3 DNA: TGTGCCAGCAGCTTTCAGGGGGCAGGCACCGGGGAGCTGTTTTTT. V usage is TRBV5-5 and J usage is TRBJ2-2; 8 nucleotides match TRBD1. CDR1 SGHKS and CDR2 YYEKEE come from the germline V gene (reference sequence). This CDR3 spans 15 amino acids. J was trimmed by 4 bases and V by 2 bases; bases with no gene match: 4. Variable domain in full (rest from reference TRBV5-5 and TRBJ2-2): DAGVTQSPTHLIKTRGQQVTLRCSPISGHKSVSWYQQVLGQGPQFIFQYYEKEERGRGNFPDRFSARQFPNYSSELNVNALLLGDSALYLCASSFQGAGTGELFFGEGSRLTVL.

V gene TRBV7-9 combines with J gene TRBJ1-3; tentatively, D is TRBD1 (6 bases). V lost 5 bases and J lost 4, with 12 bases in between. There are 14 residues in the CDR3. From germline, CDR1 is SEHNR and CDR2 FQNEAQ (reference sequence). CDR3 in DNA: TGTGCCAGCAGCCTGACAGGATCGGGAAACACCATATATTTT. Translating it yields CASSLTGSGNTIYF.

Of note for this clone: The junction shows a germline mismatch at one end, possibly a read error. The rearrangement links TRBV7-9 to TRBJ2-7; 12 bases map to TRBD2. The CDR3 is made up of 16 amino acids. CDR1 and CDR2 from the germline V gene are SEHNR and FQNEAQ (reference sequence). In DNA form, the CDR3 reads TGTTCCAGCAGCTTAAATCTAGCGGGAGGGCGACGCGAGCAGTACTTC. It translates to CSSSLNLAGGRREQYF.

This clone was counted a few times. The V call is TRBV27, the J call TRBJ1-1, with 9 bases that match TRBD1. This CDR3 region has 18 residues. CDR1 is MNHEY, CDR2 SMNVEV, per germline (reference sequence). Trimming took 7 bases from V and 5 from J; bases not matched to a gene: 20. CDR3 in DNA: TGTGCCAGCATACTACAGGGGGCGAGAATCGGGGGGGGAACTGAAGCTTTCTTT. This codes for CASILQGARIGGGTEAFF.

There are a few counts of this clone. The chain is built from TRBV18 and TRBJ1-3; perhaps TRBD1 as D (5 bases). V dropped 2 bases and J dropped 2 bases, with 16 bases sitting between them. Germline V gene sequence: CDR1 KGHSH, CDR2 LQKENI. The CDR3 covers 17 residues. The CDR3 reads CASSPSQPDITGNTIYF. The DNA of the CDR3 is TGTGCCAGCTCACCAAGTCAACCGGACATCACTGGAAACACCATATATTTT.

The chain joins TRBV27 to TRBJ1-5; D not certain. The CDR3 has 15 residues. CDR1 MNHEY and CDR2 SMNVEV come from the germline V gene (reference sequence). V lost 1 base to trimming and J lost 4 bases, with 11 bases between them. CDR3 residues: CASSLLAELNQPQHF. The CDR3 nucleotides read TGTGCCAGCAGTTTATTAGCAGAGTTAAATCAGCCCCAGCATTTT.

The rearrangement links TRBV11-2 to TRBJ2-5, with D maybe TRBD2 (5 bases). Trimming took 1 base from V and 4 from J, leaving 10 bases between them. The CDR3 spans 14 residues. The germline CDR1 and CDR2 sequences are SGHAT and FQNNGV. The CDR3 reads CASSLGSSPETQYF. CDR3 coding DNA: TGTGCCAGCAGCTTAGGGTCTAGCCCAGAGACCCAGTACTTC.

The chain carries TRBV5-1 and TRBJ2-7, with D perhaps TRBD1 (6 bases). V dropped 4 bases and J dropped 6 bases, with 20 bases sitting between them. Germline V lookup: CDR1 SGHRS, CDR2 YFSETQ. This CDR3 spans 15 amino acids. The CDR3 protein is CASSLGRGMGGEQYF. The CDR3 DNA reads TGCGCCAGCAGCCTCGGAAGGGGGATGGGCGGCGAGCAGTACTTC.

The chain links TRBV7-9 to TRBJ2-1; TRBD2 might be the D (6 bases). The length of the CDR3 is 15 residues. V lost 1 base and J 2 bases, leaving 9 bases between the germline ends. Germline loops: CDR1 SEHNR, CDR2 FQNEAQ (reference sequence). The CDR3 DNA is TGTGCCAGCAGCTTAGGGGGGGTCCCCTACAATGAGCAGTTCTTC. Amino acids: CASSLGGVPYNEQFF.

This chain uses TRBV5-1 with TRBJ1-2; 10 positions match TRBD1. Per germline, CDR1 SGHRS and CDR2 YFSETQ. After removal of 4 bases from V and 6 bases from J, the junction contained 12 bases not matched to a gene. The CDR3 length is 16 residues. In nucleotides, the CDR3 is TGCGCCAGCAGCCCCAATCCGGGACAGGGGCTTAATGGCTACACCTTC. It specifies CASSPNPGQGLNGYTF.